The source of this T cell receptor (beta chain) is a study of shared T cell receptors in the human thymus. Measured with immunoSEQ multiplex PCR; TCRdb has only the in-frame clones, and not every one. The top ten clones hold about 0.01% of a sample with hundreds of thousands of clones, 88% of them seen once. The germline V gene encodes CDR1 LGHNA and CDR2 YSLEER. V lost 1 base, J lost 9 bases, and 10 bases stayed unmatched. The CDR3 runs to 15 residues. These data were likewise used in another study, on human thymus T cells. That paper notes: Donors were healthy Finnish babies undergoing corrective operations for congenital heart defects. Thymus tissue was removed during corrective cardiac surgery. Thymic and blood repertoires appeared to show biased V and J gene usage. Thymic repertoires from unrelated individuals overlapped highly, related research reported.

The chain has TRBV4-3 and TRBJ2-5, with 8 bases fitting TRBD2. Sequenced material: thymocytes. The sequence came from a boy under two years old with a congenital heart defect. CDR3 bases: TGCGCCAGCAGCCAAGGCGGGAGGCCCCCGTCGGCCCAGTACTTC. It codes for CASSQGGRPPSAQYF.